These T cell receptor beta chains were read from a single sample in a study of cytomegalovirus exposure and HLA in healthy donors. Profiled with immunoSEQ multiplex PCR; TCRdb holds only in-frame clones, not every one. The sample includes tens of thousands of clones, approximately 88% of them seen just once. Specimen: PBMCs. The receptors stem from a woman in her late teens or twenties in good health and CMV-seronegative. Each CDR3 is given with its conserved first and last residue. The order of the fields is V gene, J gene, D gene, clone size, CDR3 protein, CDR3 DNA. D genes are given only for firm matches. The listing skips clone size in some rows; elsewhere it reads once, few, many or a size class.

TRBV28	TRBJ2-5	TRBD2	NA	CASSRRASGRETQYF	TGTGCCAGCAGCCGCAGGGCTAGCGGGAGGGAGACCCAGTACTTC
TRBV2	TRBJ1-1	NA	NA	CASTGETNTEAFF	TGTGCCAGCACCGGAGAGACCAACACTGAAGCTTTCTTT
TRBV28	TRBJ2-7	NA	NA	CASQGFTVYEQYF	TGTGCCAGCCAGGGTTTCACGGTCTACGAGCAGTACTTC
TRBV27	TRBJ1-2	NA	once	CASSPEAVPILYGYTF	TGTGCCAGCAGTCCCGAGGCCGTCCCGATCCTTTATGGCTACACCTTC
TRBV30	TRBJ1-3	TRBD1	NA	CACNTGAGGNTIYF	TGTGCCTGCAATACAGGGGCCGGTGGAAACACCATATATTTT
TRBV6-6	TRBJ1-6	NA	NA	CASRFDSRPLHF	TGTGCCAGCAGATTTGACAGTCGCCCCCTCCACTTT
TRBV28	TRBJ1-3	NA	NA	CASRGHEAGNTIYF	TGTGCCAGCAGGGGACATGAAGCTGGAAACACCATATATTTT
TRBV6-6	TRBJ1-6	NA	once	CASRVQGQSPLHF	TGTGCCAGCAGAGTCCAGGGGCAATCACCCCTCCACTTT
TRBV6-1	TRBJ1-1	NA	NA	CASRTQGNTEAFF	TGTGCCAGCAGGACCCAGGGGAACACTGAAGCTTTCTTT
TRBV15	TRBJ2-3	TRBD2	NA	CATSRDLLAGGYTQYF	TGTGCCACCAGCAGAGATCTACTAGCGGGGGGGTATACGCAGTATTTT
TRBV19	TRBJ1-2	NA	NA	CASSIGRGIDGYTF	TGTGCCAGTAGTATCGGTCGGGGGATCGATGGCTACACCTTC
TRBV6-5	TRBJ2-7	TRBD2	NA	CASSYTSGGIEQYF	TGTGCCAGCAGTTATACTAGCGGGGGTATCGAGCAGTACTTC
TRBV29-1	TRBJ1-1	NA	NA	CSVVERIEAFF	TGCAGCGTAGTAGAGAGAATTGAAGCTTTCTTT
TRBV11-3	TRBJ2-2	NA	NA	CASSLVQGPGELFF	TGTGCCAGCAGCTTAGTACAGGGCCCCGGGGAGCTGTTTTTT
TRBV19	TRBJ1-2	NA	NA	CASSTEADYGYTF	TGTGCCAGTAGTACCGAGGCGGACTATGGCTACACCTTC
TRBV7-8	TRBJ1-5	NA	NA	CASSLGGFEGNQPQHF	TGTGCCAGCAGCTTAGGAGGGTTTGAGGGCAATCAGCCCCAGCATTTT
TRBV7-2	TRBJ2-1	NA	NA	CASRRGYYYNEQFF	TGTGCCAGCAGACGGGGGTACTATTACAATGAGCAGTTCTTC
TRBV6-1	TRBJ1-1	NA	NA	CASSEAGRGGTEAFF	TGTGCCAGCAGTGAAGCGGGGAGAGGGGGCACTGAAGCTTTCTTT
TRBV5-1	TRBJ1-1	NA	NA	CASSLGDTSTMNTEAFF	TGCGCCAGCAGCTTGGGGGACACGAGCACAATGAACACTGAAGCTTTCTTT
TRBV7-7	TRBJ2-1	TRBD2	NA	CASSPGLAGVISYNEQFF	TGTGCCAGCAGCCCGGGACTAGCGGGGGTAATCTCCTACAATGAGCAGTTCTTC
TRBV19	TRBJ1-1	NA	few	CASTHAGWNMNTEAFF	TGTGCCAGTACCCATGCAGGCTGGAACATGAACACTGAAGCTTTCTTT
TRBV10-3	TRBJ1-1	NA	NA	CAISESEGGATEAFF	TGTGCCATCAGTGAGTCTGAAGGGGGTGCCACTGAAGCTTTCTTT
TRBV5-6	TRBJ2-7	TRBD2	NA	CASSLPGGEQYF	TGTGCCAGCAGCTTGCCGGGGGGCGAGCAGTACTTC
TRBV2	TRBJ2-3	TRBD2	NA	CASRRSGRPDTQYF	TGTGCCAGTCGCCGTAGCGGGAGACCCGATACGCAGTATTTT
TRBV2	TRBJ2-5	TRBD1	NA	CASSVDRVQETQYF	TGTGCCAGCAGCGTCGACAGGGTTCAAGAGACCCAGTACTTC
TRBV5-1	TRBJ2-1	NA	NA	CASSLVSSANNEQFF	TGCGCCAGCAGCTTGGTATCTAGCGCCAACAATGAGCAGTTCTTC
TRBV28	TRBJ2-5	NA	NA	CASSLGLGAGNQETQYF	TGTGCCAGCAGTTTGGGTCTTGGGGCAGGGAACCAAGAGACCCAGTACTTC
TRBV19	TRBJ1-1	NA	few	CASSIDTGNTEAFF	TGTGCCAGTAGTATCGATACAGGGAACACTGAAGCTTTCTTT
TRBV6-4	TRBJ2-7	NA	once	CASSRASTGFPQYYEQYF	TGTGCCAGCAGCCGGGCGTCCACAGGGTTCCCCCAATACTACGAGCAGTACTTC
TRBV11-2	TRBJ2-7	NA	once	CASSLDRFEQYF	TGTGCCAGCAGCTTAGATCGGTTCGAGCAGTACTTC
TRBV18	TRBJ1-1	TRBD1	NA	CASSEGQGLNTEAFF	TGTGCCAGCTCGGAGGGACAGGGTTTGAACACTGAAGCTTTCTTT
TRBV5-5	TRBJ1-4	NA	NA	CASSFAGATNEKLFF	TGTGCCAGCAGCTTTGCAGGCGCAACTAATGAAAAACTGTTTTTT
TRBV6-1	TRBJ1-5	TRBD1	once	CASSEAAGQGGRPQHF	TGTGCCAGCAGTGAAGCAGCCGGACAGGGGGGCCGGCCCCAGCATTTT
TRBV5-4	TRBJ2-3	NA	NA	CASRGQGRGPDTQYF	TGTGCCAGCAGAGGGCAGGGGAGAGGCCCAGATACGCAGTATTTT
TRBV6-4	TRBJ2-3	NA	NA	CASSAGETDTQYF	TGTGCCAGCTCGGCAGGGGAAACAGATACGCAGTATTTT
TRBV6-1	TRBJ2-2	NA	NA	CASSSSWRGTGELFF	TGTGCCAGCAGTAGTTCTTGGAGGGGCACCGGGGAGCTGTTTTTT
TRBV7-2	TRBJ1-2	NA	few	CASSLAVGSGDGYTF	TGTGCCAGCAGCTTAGCGGTAGGTTCGGGAGATGGCTACACCTTC
TRBV6-4	TRBJ1-5	NA	NA	CASSVTTGSNQPQHF	TGTGCCAGCAGCGTTACTACAGGAAGCAATCAGCCCCAGCATTTT
TRBV4-1	TRBJ2-7	NA	NA	CASSQVKGAYEQYF	TGCGCCAGCAGCCAAGTAAAGGGGGCCTACGAGCAGTACTTC
TRBV7-8	TRBJ2-7	TRBD2	NA	CASSLYLAGGLGYEQYF	TGTGCCAGCAGCTTATATCTGGCGGGAGGCCTAGGCTACGAGCAGTACTTC